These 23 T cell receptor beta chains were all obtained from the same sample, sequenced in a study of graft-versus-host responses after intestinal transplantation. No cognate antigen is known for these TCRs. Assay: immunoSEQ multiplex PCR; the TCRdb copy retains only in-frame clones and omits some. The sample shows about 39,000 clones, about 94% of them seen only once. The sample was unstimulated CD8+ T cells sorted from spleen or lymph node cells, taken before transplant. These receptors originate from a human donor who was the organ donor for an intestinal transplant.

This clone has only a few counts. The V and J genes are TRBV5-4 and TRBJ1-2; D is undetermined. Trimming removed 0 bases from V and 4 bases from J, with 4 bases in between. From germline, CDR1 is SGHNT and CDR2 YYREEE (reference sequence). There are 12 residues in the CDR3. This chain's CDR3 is CASSLGGYGYTF. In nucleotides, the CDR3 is TGTGCCAGCAGCTTGGGGGGCTATGGCTACACCTTC. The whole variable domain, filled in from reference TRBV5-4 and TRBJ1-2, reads ETGVTQSPTHLIKTRGQQVTLRCSSQSGHNTVSWYQQALGQGPQFIFQYYREEENGRGNFPPRFSGLQFPNYSSELNVNALELDDSALYLCASSLGGYGYTFGSGTRLTVV.

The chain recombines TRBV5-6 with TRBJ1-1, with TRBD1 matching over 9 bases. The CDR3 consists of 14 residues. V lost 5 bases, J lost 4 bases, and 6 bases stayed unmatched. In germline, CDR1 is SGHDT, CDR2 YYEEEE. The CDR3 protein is CASSNRGRVTEAFF. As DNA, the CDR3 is TGTGCCAGCAGTAACAGGGGGCGGGTCACTGAAGCTTTCTTT. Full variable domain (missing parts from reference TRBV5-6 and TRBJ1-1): DAGVTQSPTHLIKTRGQQVTLRCSPKSGHDTVSWYQQALGQGPQFIFQYYEEEERQRGNFPDRFSGHQFPNYSSELNVNALLLGDSALYLCASSNRGRVTEAFFGQGTRLTVV.

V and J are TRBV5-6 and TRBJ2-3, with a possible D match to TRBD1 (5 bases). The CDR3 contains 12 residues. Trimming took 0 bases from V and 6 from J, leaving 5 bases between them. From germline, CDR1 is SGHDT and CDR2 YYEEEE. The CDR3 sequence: CASSLAGDTQYF. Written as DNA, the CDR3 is TGTGCCAGCAGCTTGGCAGGGGATACGCAGTATTTT.

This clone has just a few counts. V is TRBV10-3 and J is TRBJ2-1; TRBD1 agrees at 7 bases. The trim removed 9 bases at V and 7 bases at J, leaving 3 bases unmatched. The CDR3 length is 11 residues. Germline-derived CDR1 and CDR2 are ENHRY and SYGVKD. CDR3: CAIQGENEQFF. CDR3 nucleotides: TGTGCCATTCAGGGGGAAAATGAGCAGTTCTTC.

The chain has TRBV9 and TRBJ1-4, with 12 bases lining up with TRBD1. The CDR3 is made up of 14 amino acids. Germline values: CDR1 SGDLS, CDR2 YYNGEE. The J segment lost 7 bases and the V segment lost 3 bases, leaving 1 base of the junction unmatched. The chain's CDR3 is CASSEGQGAEKLFF. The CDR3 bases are TGTGCCAGCAGCGAGGGACAGGGGGCTGAAAAACTGTTTTTT.

The CDR3 here is CASSLHRDSSYNEQFF. CDR3 bases: TGTGCCAGCAGTTTGCACAGGGACAGCTCCTACAATGAGCAGTTCTTC. This chain joins TRBV6-5 and TRBJ2-1; 7 bases fit TRBD1. V was pared by 4 bases and J by 0 bases, with 6 bases of the junction left unmatched. CDR3 length: 16 residues. Per the germline V gene, CDR1 is MNHEY and CDR2 is SVGAGI.

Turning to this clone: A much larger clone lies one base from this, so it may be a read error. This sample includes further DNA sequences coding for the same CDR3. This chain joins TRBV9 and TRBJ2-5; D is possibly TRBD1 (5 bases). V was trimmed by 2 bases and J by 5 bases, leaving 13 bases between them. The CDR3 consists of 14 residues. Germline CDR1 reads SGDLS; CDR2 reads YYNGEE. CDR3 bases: TGTGCCAGCAGCGTTGGGCAGGGATACGAGACCCAGTACTTC. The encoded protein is CASSVGQGYETQYF.

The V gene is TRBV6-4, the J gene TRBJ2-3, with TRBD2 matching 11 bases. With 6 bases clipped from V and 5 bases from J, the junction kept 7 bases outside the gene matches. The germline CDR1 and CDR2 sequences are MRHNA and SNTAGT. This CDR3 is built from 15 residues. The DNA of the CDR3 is TGTGCCAGCAGCCGTAGCGGGAGGGCCTTAGATACGCAGTATTTT. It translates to CASSRSGRALDTQYF.

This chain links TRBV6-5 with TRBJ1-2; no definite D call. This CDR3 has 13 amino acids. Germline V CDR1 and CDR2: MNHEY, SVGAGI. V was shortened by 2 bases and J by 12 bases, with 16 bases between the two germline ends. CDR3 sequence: CASSYGEGFEDTF. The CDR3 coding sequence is TGTGCCAGCAGTTACGGGGAAGGCTTCGAGGACACCTTC.

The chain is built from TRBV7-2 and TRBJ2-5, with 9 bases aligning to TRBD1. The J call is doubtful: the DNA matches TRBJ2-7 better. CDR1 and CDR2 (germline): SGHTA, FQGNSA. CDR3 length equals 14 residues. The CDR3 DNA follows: TGTGCCAGCAGCCCCCCGGGACAGGGTTACGAGCAGTACTTC. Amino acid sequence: CASSPPGQGYEQYF.

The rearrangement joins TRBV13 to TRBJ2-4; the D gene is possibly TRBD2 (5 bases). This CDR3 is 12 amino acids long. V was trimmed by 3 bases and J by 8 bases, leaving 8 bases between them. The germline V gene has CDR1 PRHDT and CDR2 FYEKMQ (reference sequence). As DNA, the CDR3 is TGTGCCAGCAGCTTCCTCGGGGACATTCAGTACTTC. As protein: CASSFLGDIQYF.

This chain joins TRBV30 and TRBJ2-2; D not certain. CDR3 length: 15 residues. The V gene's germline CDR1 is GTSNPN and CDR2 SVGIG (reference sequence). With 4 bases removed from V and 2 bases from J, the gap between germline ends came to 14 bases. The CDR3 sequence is CAWTGVTDNTGELFF. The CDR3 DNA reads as TGTGCCTGGACCGGCGTAACAGACAACACCGGGGAGCTGTTTTTT.

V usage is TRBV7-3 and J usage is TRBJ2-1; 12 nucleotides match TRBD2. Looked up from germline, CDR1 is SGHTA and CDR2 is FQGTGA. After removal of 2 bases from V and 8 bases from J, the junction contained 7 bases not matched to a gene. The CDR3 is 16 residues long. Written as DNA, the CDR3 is TGTGCCAGCAGCTTATATACTAGCGGGAGGTTCGATGAGCAGTTCTTC. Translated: CASSLYTSGRFDEQFF.

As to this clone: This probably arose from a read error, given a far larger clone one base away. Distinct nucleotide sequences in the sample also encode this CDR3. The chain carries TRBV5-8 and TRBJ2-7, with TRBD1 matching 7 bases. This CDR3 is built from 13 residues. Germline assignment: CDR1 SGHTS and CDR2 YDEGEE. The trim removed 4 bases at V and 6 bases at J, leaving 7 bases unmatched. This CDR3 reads CASSQRTGREQYF. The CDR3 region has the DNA TGTGCCAGCAGCCAAAGGACAGGACGCGAGCAGTACTTC.

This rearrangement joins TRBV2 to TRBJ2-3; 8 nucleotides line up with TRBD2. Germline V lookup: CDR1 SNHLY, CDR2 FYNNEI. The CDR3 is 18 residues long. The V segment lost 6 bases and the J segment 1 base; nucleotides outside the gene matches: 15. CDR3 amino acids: CASRVAGYGPPGTDTQYF. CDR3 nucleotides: TGTGCCAGCAGGGTAGCGGGATATGGGCCTCCGGGCACAGATACGCAGTATTTT.

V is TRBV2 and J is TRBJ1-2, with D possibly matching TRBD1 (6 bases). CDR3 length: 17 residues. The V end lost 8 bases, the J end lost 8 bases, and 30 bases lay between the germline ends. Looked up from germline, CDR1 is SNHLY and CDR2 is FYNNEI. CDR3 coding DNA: TGTGCCAGCCACGACCCGGGACAAAGGAAAGGTCCTAGCGGCTACACCTTC. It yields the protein CASHDPGQRKGPSGYTF.

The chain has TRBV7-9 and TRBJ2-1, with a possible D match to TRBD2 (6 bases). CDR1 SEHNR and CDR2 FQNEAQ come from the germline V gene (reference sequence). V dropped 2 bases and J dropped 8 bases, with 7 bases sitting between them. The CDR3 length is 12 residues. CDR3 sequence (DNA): TGTGCCAGCAGCTTAACGGGGGATGAGCAGTTCTTC. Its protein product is CASSLTGDEQFF.

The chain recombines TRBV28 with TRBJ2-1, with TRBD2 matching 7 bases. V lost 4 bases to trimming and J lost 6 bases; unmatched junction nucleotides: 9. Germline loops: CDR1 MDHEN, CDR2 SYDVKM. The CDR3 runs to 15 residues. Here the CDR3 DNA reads TGTGCCAGCAGTTCGGAACGGGAGGCCCGCAATGAGCAGTTCTTC. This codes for CASSSEREARNEQFF.

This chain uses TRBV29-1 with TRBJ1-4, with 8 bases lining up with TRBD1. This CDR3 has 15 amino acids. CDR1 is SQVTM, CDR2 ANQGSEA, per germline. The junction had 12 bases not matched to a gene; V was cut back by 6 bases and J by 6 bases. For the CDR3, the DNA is TGCAGCGTGTACCTGACAGGGGCGCTCGATGAAAAACTGTTTTTT. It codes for CSVYLTGALDEKLFF.

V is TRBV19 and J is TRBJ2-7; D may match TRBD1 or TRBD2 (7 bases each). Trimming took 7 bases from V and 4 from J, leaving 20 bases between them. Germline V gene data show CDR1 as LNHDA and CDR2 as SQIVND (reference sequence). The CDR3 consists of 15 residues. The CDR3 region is CASKGGRQGAYEQYF. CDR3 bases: TGTGCCAGTAAGGGAGGGAGACAGGGAGCTTACGAGCAGTACTTC.

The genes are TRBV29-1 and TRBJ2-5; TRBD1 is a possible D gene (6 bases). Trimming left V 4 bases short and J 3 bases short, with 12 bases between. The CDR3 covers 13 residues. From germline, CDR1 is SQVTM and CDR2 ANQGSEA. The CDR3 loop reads CSVVGRGEETQYF. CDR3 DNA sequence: TGCAGCGTTGTAGGCAGGGGAGAAGAGACCCAGTACTTC.

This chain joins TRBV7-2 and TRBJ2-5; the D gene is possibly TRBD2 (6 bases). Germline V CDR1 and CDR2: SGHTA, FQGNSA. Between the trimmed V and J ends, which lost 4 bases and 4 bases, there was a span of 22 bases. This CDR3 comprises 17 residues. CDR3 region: CASSSPDLGGGGETQYF. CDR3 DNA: TGTGCCAGCAGCTCACCCGACCTCGGGGGAGGCGGAGAGACCCAGTACTTC.

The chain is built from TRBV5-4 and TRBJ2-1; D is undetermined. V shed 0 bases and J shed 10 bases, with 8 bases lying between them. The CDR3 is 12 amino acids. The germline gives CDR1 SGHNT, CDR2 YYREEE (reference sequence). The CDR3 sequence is CASSLEGLEQFF. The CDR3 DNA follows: TGTGCCAGCAGCTTGGAAGGTTTGGAGCAGTTCTTC.